These 5 T cell receptor beta chains came from one sample sequenced in a study of lymphopenia after photon versus proton radiotherapy. This table comes from immunoSEQ multiplex PCR, and its TCRdb copy is limited to in-frame clones, with some not included. The repertoire has 77,000 or so clones, about 86% of them found once; the top ten carry under 1.5%. The sequenced sample was peripheral blood, obtained from a patient treated with proton-based radiotherapy. All receptors come from a man aged 55 to 70 with pancreatic cancer.

The rearrangement links TRBV5-4 to TRBJ2-7; D unclear. The CDR3 length is 12 residues. Germline CDR1 is SGHNT and CDR2 is YYREEE (reference sequence). Trimming stripped 0 bases from V and 7 bases from J, with 8 bases between. The CDR3 is CASSLGKVEQYF. The CDR3 region has the DNA TGTGCCAGCAGCTTGGGTAAGGTGGAGCAGTACTTC.

The chain uses TRBV28 and TRBJ2-5; TRBD1 aligns across 7 bases. CDR1 is MDHEN and CDR2 is SYDVKM in the germline V gene. The CDR3 extends over 16 amino acids. Losses at the gene ends were 4 bases for V and 5 bases for J; bases not matched to a gene: 13. The CDR3 is CASSSYLTGHTETQYF. The DNA of the CDR3 is TGTGCCAGCAGTTCCTACTTGACAGGGCATACTGAGACCCAGTACTTC.

This chain connects TRBV4-1 to TRBJ2-3, with no clear D. V was trimmed by 5 bases and J by 2 bases, leaving 8 bases between them. Germline V gene data show CDR1 as MGHRA and CDR2 as YSYEKL. The CDR3 runs to 13 residues. CDR3 sequence (DNA): TGCGCCAGCAGCGTCCTAATCACAGATACGCAGTATTTT. Translated, it gives CASSVLITDTQYF.

This clone was observed a few times. The rearrangement joins TRBV5-6 to TRBJ2-4, with D perhaps given as TRBD1 or TRBD2 (5 bases each). Germline assignment: CDR1 SGHDT and CDR2 YYEEEE. The length of the CDR3 is 17 residues. Trimming pared 2 bases from V and 0 bases from J, leaving 15 bases between. The CDR3 nucleotides read TGTGCCAGCAGCTTTAGTGGGGACCTACTAGCCAAAAACATTCAGTACTTC. It is translated as CASSFSGDLLAKNIQYF.

This chain joins TRBV19 and TRBJ1-5; D might be TRBD1 (5 bases). The germline gives CDR1 LNHDA, CDR2 SQIVND (reference sequence). The V end lost 5 bases, the J end lost 3 bases, and 17 bases lay between the germline ends. The CDR3 is 16 residues long. The CDR3 here is CASSPRQHSDNQPQHF. DNA for the CDR3: TGTGCCAGTAGTCCCCGACAGCATAGTGACAATCAGCCCCAGCATTTT.